The clone carrying this TCR beta chain was seen a handful of times. Its antigen remains unknown. This record belongs to a study of post-analysis software for immune sequencing data. Overall study context: The cohort encompassed relapsing-remitting, secondary progressive and progressive-relapsing multiple sclerosis disease courses.

Findings of the study overall: Multiple sclerosis patients showed significantly lower normalized Chao1 diversity than controls did. Under the F measure, samples that were prepared in one batch clustered strongly together. TRBV5-6, TRBV5-1 and TRBV20-1 belonged to a set of roughly five TRBV segments that were more frequent in patients than controls.

The TCR beta cDNA libraries contained unique molecular identifiers. Input populations of roughly 0.95 to 10 million T cells gave rise to hundreds of thousands of cDNA molecules. Using its own MiXCR run on the PCR reads, TCRdb lists one record per CDR3 protein. This table has around 400,000 distinct CDR3 sequences, roughly 40% appearing once. CDR3 length: 14 residues. Germline V CDR1 and CDR2: SGHRS, YFSETQ. Trimming pared 7 bases from V and 0 bases from J, leaving 13 bases between. J is TRBJ1-1 and V is TRBV5-1; D is unresolved. Source material: blood. The sequence came from a girl aged 2 to 10 with multiple sclerosis. CDR3 DNA sequence: TGCGCCAGCCGCCTCTCGCAAATGAACACTGAAGCTTTCTTT. Encoded protein: CASRLSQMNTEAFF.